This TCR beta chain stems from a study of shared clonotypes between healthy human individuals. Looked up from germline, CDR1 is SQVTM and CDR2 is ANQGSEA. CDR3 length: 16 residues. Assay: immunoSEQ multiplex PCR; the TCRdb copy retains only in-frame clones and omits some. This sample has a few million clones; 80% to 95% occur once, and the top ten carry about 1.7%. With regard to this clone: Antigen: not known.

Positively selected for CCR7, the CD45RO-negative cells used as naive CD8 cells excluded terminally differentiated effector memory CD45RA+ cells. Study results and limitations: Estimated clonotype richness was generally higher in naive than memory subsets.

The TCR sequence derives from a man aged 18 to 30 in good health. Some clones in this sample may be carry-over from other donors' samples. What was sequenced was naive CD8+ T cells from PBMCs. The chain is built from TRBV29-1 and TRBJ1-2; unclear D gene. DNA for the CDR3: TGCAGTGTCGGTGTCCCTGACAAGAGACCTTACTATGGCTACACCTTC. Amino acid sequence: CSVGVPDKRPYYGYTF.